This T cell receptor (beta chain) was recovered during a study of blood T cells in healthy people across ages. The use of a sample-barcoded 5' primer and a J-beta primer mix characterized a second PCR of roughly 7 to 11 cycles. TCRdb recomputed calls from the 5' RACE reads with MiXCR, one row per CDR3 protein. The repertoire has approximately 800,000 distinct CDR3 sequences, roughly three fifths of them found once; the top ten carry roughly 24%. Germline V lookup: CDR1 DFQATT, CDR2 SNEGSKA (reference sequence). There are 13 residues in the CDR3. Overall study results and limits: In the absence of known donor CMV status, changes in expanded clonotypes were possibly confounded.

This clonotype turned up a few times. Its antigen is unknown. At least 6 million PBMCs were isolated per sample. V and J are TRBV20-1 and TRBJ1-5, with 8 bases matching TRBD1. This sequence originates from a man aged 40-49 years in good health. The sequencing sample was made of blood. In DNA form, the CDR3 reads TGCGCCCCAGCAGGGGGCGAGGGTCAGCCCCAGCATTTT. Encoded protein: CAPAGGEGQPQHF.